The text below deals with one T cell receptor (beta chain). Other DNA sequences within the sample encode an identical CDR3. This table comes from immunoSEQ multiplex PCR, and its TCRdb copy is limited to in-frame clones, with some not included. The repertoire includes about 230,000 clones, approximately 80% of them detected once, and 27% sits in the top ten. V lost 4 bases and J lost 0; bases outside the gene matches: 4. Per the germline V gene, CDR1 is MNHEY and CDR2 is SVGAGI. The length of the CDR3 is 16 residues. This entry belongs to a study of blood T cell repertoires in COVID-19. Study-level background: From the United States, Italy and Spain came samples of acute and convalescent COVID-19.

This chain links TRBV6-5 with TRBJ2-7; 12 bases are a match to TRBD2. The sequence was collected from a man aged 35 to 55 with acute or convalescent COVID-19. Sequencing was carried out using peripheral blood. The CDR3: CASSSPGLAGSYEQYF. CDR3 sequence (DNA): TGTGCCAGCAGTTCCCCGGGACTAGCGGGCTCCTACGAGCAGTACTTC.